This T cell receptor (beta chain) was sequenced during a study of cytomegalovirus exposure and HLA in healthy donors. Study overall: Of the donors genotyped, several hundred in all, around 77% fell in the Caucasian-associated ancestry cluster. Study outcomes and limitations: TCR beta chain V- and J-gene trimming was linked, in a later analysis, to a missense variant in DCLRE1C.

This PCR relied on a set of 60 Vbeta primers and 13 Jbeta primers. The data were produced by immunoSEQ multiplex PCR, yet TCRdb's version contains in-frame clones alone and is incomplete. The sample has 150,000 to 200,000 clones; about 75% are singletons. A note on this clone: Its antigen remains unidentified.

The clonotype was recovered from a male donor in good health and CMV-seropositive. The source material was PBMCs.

The CDR3 nucleotides are TGTGCCAGCAGCTTACCTAGGGGGACAGATACGCAGTATTTT. Its translation is CASSLPRGTDTQYF. J is TRBJ2-3 and V is TRBV7-9, with D possibly TRBD1 on 6 matching bases. V shed 2 bases and J shed 3 bases, with 9 bases lying between them. CDR1 is SEHNR and CDR2 is FQNEAQ in the germline V gene (reference sequence). The CDR3 is made up of 14 amino acids.